These T cell receptor beta chains were read from a single sample in a study of brain T cells in children with intractable seizures. Here immunoSEQ multiplex PCR was the method, and the copy in TCRdb shows in-frame clones only, minus some. The table has around 70,000 clones, roughly 91% seen once. The sample was peripheral blood, taken at surgery. Source of these receptors: a boy under two years old with tuberous sclerosis and intractable seizures. The CDR3 runs from the conserved cysteine through the conserved F or W. Each record gives: clone size, J gene, D gene, V gene, CDR3 protein, CDR3 DNA. A D gene is named only where the DNA matches it firmly. Clone size is stated in some rows and not others, as once, few, many or a class when expanded.

-	TRBJ2-7	TRBD1	TRBV2	CASRRDRGYEQYF	TGTGCCAGCAGACGAGACAGGGGCTACGAGCAGTACTTC
-	TRBJ2-5	-	TRBV18	CASSPRWGQETQYF	TGTGCCAGCTCACCACGGTGGGGACAAGAGACCCAGTACTTC
-	TRBJ2-1	TRBD2	TRBV6-6	CAIRTSGINEQFF	TGTGCCATACGGACTAGCGGGATAAATGAGCAGTTCTTC
-	TRBJ2-5	-	TRBV7-3	CASSLIGEETQYF	TGTGCCAGCAGCTTAATCGGGGAAGAGACCCAGTACTTC
-	TRBJ1-3	-	TRBV19	CATGSSGNTIYF	TGTGCCACCGGGTCCTCTGGAAACACCATATATTTT
-	TRBJ2-2	-	TRBV1	CTSSQDASGGHLTNTGELFF	TGCACCAGCAGCCAAGACGCTAGCGGGGGGCACCTTACGAACACCGGGGAGCTGTTTTTT
-	TRBJ1-1	-	TRBV2	CASSGGVNTEAFF	TGTGCCAGCAGTGGGGGGGTGAACACTGAAGCTTTCTTT
-	TRBJ2-4	TRBD2	TRBV4-1	CASSQGLAGAKNIQYF	TGCGCCAGCAGCCAAGGACTAGCGGGAGCCAAAAACATTCAGTACTTC
-	TRBJ1-2	TRBD1	TRBV6-5	CASSTGTGGIDGYTF	TGTGCCAGCAGTACCGGGACAGGGGGAATCGATGGCTACACCTTC
-	TRBJ1-1	-	TRBV25-1	CASSEWARNTEAFF	TGTGCCAGCAGTGAATGGGCCCGGAACACTGAAGCTTTCTTT
-	TRBJ1-3	-	TRBV6-5	CASGEISGNTIYF	TGTGCCAGCGGGGAAATCTCTGGAAACACCATATATTTT
-	TRBJ1-2	-	TRBV4-1	CASSQDRGRYGYTF	TGCGCCAGCAGCCAAGATCGGGGCAGGTATGGCTACACCTTC
once	TRBJ1-6	TRBD1	TRBV6-5	CASSLDRAGSSPLHF	TGTGCCAGCAGTTTGGACAGGGCTGGAAGTTCACCCCTCCACTTT
-	TRBJ1-2	-	TRBV12-3/TRBV12-4	CASSLTRGACTF	TGTGCCAGCAGTCTGACCAGGGGAGCTTGCACCTTC
-	TRBJ2-3	-	TRBV7-2	CASSAVGGRLPKSSDTQYF	TGTGCCAGCAGCGCCGTGGGGGGGCGGCTTCCCAAATCCAGCGATACGCAGTATTTT
-	TRBJ2-2	-	TRBV24-1	CATSGSGLVGELFF	TGTGCCACCAGTGGTTCGGGTCTGGTCGGGGAGCTGTTTTTT
-	TRBJ1-2	-	TRBV16	CASSQDPGDLYGYTF	TGTGCCAGCAGCCAGGACCCAGGAGACCTCTATGGCTACACCTTC
once	TRBJ2-6	-	TRBV7-8	CASSLEPRTASSGANVLTF	TGTGCCAGCAGCTTAGAACCCAGGACAGCAAGCTCTGGGGCCAACGTCCTGACTTTC
-	TRBJ1-2	TRBD1	TRBV6-1	CASSDFLWDRPVRGYTF	TGTGCCAGCAGTGATTTTCTTTGGGACAGGCCGGTTCGTGGCTACACCTTC
-	TRBJ2-1	-	TRBV27	CASSPSKKGYNEQFF	TGTGCCAGCAGTCCCTCCAAAAAGGGCTACAATGAGCAGTTCTTC
-	TRBJ2-7	-	TRBV6-5	CASRRQSVNEQYF	TGTGCCAGCAGAAGGCAATCGGTGAACGAGCAGTACTTC
-	TRBJ2-1	-	TRBV4-1	CASSQDQPSDGHEQFF	TGCGCCAGCAGCCAAGATCAGCCTAGCGATGGCCATGAGCAGTTCTTC
-	TRBJ1-5	TRBD1	TRBV19	CASSPGDRPGYQPQHF	TGTGCCAGTAGTCCCGGGGACAGGCCCGGTTATCAGCCCCAGCATTTT
-	TRBJ2-6	TRBD1	TRBV19	CASRDRVGANVLTF	TGTGCCAGTAGGGACAGGGTTGGGGCCAACGTCCTGACTTTC
-	TRBJ2-5	-	TRBV27	CASSVPGRPETQYF	TGTGCCAGCAGTGTTCCTGGACGGCCGGAGACCCAGTACTTC
-	TRBJ2-5	TRBD2	TRBV5-1	CASSLLSGEETQYF	TGCGCCAGCAGCTTGCTTAGCGGGGAGGAGACCCAGTACTTC
once	TRBJ2-1	-	TRBV29-1	CSVETGDYNEQFF	TGCAGCGTTGAAACGGGAGACTACAATGAGCAGTTCTTC
few	TRBJ2-7	-	TRBV7-2	CASSLVVDSPYEQYF	TGTGCCAGCAGCTTAGTTGTCGACAGTCCTTACGAGCAGTACTTC
-	TRBJ1-5	-	TRBV15	CATSSVPGGNQPQHF	TGTGCCACCAGCAGCGTCCCAGGGGGCAATCAGCCCCAGCATTTT